This is a list of T cell receptor beta chains from one sample in a study of blood T cell repertoires in COVID-19. Data came from immunoSEQ multiplex PCR; TCRdb stores just in-frame clones and leaves some out. Of 300,000 to 400,000 clones listed, 70% to 90% are singletons. Sequenced material: PBMCs or T cells enriched from blood (not recorded which). These receptors all come from a woman aged 30 to 39 with acute COVID-19. The CDR3 runs from the conserved cysteine through the conserved F or W. D genes are given only for firm matches.

TRBV7-9	TRBJ2-7	.	CASSMETGQRPLGEQYF
TRBV9	TRBJ2-3	.	CASSVAGVGTDTQYF
TRBV18	TRBJ2-5	TRBD1	CASSRRQGETWQETQYF
TRBV27	TRBJ1-5	TRBD1	CASSFGGTGHQPQHF
TRBV11-1	TRBJ2-7	.	CASSLVNRQPVYF
TRBV6-1	TRBJ2-3	.	CASSDRARGDRTDTQYF
TRBV2	TRBJ2-3	.	CASSEYRITDTQYF
TRBV2	TRBJ2-7	TRBD1	CASRRDRGWIYEQYF
TRBV5-1	TRBJ2-4	TRBD2	CASSQGLDNIQYF
TRBV5-1	TRBJ2-1	TRBD1	CASSETGGHNEQFF
TRBV5-6	TRBJ2-7	TRBD1	CASSPGTGSSYEQYF
TRBV7-2	TRBJ1-5	TRBD1	CASSISGTGWFQPQHF
TRBV7-9	TRBJ2-1	.	CASSLINNEQFF
TRBV2	TRBJ1-2	TRBD1	CASSDSGTEYGYTF
TRBV7-2	TRBJ2-3	.	CASSLMSPPDTQYF
TRBV5-4	TRBJ2-3	.	CASSSGTVPDTQYF
TRBV28	TRBJ1-2	.	CASHRGYGYTF
TRBV6-2/TRBV6-3	TRBJ2-7	.	CASSKPSGAYEQYF
TRBV5-1	TRBJ1-5	.	CASSLDEGGNQPQHF
TRBV18	TRBJ1-5	.	CASSPQGGGYQPQHF
TRBV2	TRBJ2-5	.	CASSERSARETQYF
TRBV10-3	TRBJ2-7	.	CAIRTTDYEQYF
TRBV5-1	TRBJ1-6	TRBD1	CASSPGQSYSPLHF
TRBV7-2	TRBJ2-1	TRBD2	CASSLMGGVPNEQFF
TRBV30	TRBJ2-7	.	CAWAGTGSYEQYF
TRBV5-1	TRBJ1-2	.	CASSLEQGNYGYTF
TRBV5-1	TRBJ1-2	TRBD1	CASRGDRAGYTF
TRBV19	TRBJ2-1	.	CASSIALPGREQFF
TRBV2	TRBJ2-7	.	CASSEALWGPWVF
TRBV6-5	TRBJ2-1	.	CASSYGLGRKYNEQFF
TRBV19	TRBJ1-3	.	CASSRGLGNTIYF